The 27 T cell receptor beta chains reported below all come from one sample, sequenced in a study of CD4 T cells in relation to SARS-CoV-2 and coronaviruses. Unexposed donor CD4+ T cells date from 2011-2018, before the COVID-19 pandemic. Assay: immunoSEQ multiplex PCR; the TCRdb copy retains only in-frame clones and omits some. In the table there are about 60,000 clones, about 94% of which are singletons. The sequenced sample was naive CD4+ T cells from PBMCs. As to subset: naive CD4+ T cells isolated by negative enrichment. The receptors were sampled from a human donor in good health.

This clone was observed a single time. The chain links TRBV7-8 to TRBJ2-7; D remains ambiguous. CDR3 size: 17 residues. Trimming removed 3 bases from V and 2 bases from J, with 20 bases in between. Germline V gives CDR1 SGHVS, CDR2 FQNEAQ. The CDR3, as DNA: TGTGCCAGCAGCTTCTATTCGTCTGGGTACGTTCCCTACGAGCAGTACTTC. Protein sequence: CASSFYSSGYVPYEQYF.

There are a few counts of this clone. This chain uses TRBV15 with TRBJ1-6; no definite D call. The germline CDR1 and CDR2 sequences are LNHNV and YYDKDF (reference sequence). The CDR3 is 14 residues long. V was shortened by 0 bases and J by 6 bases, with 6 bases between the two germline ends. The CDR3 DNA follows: TGTGCCACCAGCAGAGATCGGGCTAATTCACCCCTCCACTTT. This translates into CATSRDRANSPLHF. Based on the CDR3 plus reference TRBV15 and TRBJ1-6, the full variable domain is DAMVIQNPRYQVTQFGKPVTLSCSQTLNHNVMYWYQQKSSQAPKLLFHYYDKDFNNEADTPDNFQSRRPNTSFCFLDIRSPGLGDTAMYLCATSRDRANSPLHFGNGTRLTVT.

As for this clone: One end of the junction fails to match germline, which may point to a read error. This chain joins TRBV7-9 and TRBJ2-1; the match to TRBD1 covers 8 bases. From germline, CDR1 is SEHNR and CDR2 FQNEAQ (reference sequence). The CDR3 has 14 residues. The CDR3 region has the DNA TGTGCCAGCAGCCTAGCCGGGACAGGCTTCACACAGTTCTTC. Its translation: CASSLAGTGFTQFF.

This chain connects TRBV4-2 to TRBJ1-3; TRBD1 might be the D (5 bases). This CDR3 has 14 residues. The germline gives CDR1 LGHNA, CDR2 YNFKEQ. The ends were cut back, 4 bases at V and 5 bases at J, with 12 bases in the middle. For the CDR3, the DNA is TGTGCCAGCAGCCCCGGGGGTAGCCGAAACACCATATATTTT. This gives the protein CASSPGGSRNTIYF.

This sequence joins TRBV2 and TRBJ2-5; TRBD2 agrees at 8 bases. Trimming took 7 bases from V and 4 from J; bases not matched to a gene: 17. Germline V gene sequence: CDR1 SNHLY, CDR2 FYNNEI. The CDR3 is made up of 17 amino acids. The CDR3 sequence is CASKWDFTSGVTETQYF. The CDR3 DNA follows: TGTGCCAGCAAGTGGGACTTCACTAGCGGAGTCACAGAGACCCAGTACTTC.

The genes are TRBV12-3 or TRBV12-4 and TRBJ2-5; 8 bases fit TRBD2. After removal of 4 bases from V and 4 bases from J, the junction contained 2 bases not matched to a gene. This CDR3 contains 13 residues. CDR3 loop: CASSSSGSETQYF. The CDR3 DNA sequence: TGTGCCAGCAGTTCTAGCGGGTCAGAGACCCAGTACTTC.

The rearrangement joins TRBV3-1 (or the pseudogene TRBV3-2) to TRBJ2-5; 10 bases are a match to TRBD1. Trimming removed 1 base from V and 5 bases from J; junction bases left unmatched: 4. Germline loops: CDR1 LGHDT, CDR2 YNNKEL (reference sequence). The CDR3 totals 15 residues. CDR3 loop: CASSQAGQGLETQYF. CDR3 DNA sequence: TGTGCCAGCAGCCAAGCGGGACAGGGGCTTGAGACCCAGTACTTC.

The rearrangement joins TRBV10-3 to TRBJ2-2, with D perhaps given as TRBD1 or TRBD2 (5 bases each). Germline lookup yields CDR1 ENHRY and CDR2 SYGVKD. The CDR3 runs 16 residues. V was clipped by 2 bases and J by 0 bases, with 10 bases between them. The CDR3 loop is CAISEPRGANTGELFF. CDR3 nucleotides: TGTGCCATCAGTGAGCCAAGGGGAGCGAACACCGGGGAGCTGTTTTTT.

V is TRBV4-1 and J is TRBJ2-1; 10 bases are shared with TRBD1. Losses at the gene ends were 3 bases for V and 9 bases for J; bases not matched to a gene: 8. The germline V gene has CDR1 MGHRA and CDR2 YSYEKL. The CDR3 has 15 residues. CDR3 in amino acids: CASSQGQGPSVEQFF. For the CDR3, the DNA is TGCGCCAGCAGCCAGGGACAGGGGCCGTCGGTTGAGCAGTTCTTC.

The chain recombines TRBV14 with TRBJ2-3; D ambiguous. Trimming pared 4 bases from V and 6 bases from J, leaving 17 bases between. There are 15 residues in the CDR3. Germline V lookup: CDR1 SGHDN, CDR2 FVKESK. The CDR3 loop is CASSRTALRADTQYF. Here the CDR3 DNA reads TGTGCCAGCAGCCGAACGGCCCTTAGGGCGGATACGCAGTATTTT.

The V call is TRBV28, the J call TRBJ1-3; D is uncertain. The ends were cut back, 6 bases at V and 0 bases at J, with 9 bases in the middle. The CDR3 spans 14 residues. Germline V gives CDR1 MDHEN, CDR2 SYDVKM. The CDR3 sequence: CASRLQNSGNTIYF. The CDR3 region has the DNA TGTGCCAGCAGGCTGCAGAACTCTGGAAACACCATATATTTT.

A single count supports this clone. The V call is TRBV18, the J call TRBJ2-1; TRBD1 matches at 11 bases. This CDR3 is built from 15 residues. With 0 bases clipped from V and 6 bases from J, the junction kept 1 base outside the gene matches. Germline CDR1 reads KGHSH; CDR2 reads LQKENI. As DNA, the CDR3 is TGTGCCAGCTCACCACCGGGACAGGGGGGCAATGAGCAGTTCTTC. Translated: CASSPPGQGGNEQFF.

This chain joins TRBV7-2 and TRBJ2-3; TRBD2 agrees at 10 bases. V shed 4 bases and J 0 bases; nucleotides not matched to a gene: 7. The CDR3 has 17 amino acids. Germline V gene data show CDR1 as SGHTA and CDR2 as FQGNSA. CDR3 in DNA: TGTGCCAGCAGCTCCCGCCTAGCGGGGGATAGCACAGATACGCAGTATTTT. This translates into CASSSRLAGDSTDTQYF.

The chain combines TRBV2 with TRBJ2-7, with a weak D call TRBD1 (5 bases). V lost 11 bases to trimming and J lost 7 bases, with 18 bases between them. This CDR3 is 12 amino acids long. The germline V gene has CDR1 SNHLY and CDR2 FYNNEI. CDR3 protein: CAARTLGREQYF. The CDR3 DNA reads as TGTGCCGCCCGGACATTAGGACGGGAGCAGTACTTC.

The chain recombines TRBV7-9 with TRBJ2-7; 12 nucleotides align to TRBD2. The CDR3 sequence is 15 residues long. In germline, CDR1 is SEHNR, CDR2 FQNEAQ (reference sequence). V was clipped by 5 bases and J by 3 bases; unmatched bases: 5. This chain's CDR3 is CASSPGLAGIYEQYF. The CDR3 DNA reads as TGTGCCAGCAGCCCTGGACTAGCGGGAATCTACGAGCAGTACTTC.

CDR3 loop: CASSYYTDTQYF. As DNA, the CDR3 is TGTGCCAGCAGTTATTACACAGATACGCAGTATTTT. The chain couples TRBV14 to TRBJ2-3; D gene uncertain. CDR1 and CDR2 (germline): SGHDN, FVKESK. The ends were cut back, 6 bases at V and 2 bases at J, with 6 bases in the middle. The CDR3 covers 12 residues.

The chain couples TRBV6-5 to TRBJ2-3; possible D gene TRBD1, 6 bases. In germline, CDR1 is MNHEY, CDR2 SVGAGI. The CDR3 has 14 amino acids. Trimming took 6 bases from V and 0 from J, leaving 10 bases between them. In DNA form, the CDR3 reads TGTGCCAGCAGCCCACAGGGCAGCACAGATACGCAGTATTTT. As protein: CASSPQGSTDTQYF.

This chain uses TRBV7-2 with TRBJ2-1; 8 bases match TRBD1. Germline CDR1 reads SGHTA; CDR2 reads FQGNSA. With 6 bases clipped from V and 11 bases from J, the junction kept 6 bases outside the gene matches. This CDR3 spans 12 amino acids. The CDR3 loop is CASRNDRGKQFF. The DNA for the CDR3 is TGTGCCAGCAGAAACGACAGGGGTAAGCAGTTCTTC. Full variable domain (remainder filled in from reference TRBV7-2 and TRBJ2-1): GAGVSQSPSNKVTEKGKDVELRCDPISGHTALYWYRQSLGQGLEFLIYFQGNSAPDKSGLPSDRFSAERTGGSVSTLTIQRTQQEDSAVYLCASRNDRGKQFFGPGTRLTVL.

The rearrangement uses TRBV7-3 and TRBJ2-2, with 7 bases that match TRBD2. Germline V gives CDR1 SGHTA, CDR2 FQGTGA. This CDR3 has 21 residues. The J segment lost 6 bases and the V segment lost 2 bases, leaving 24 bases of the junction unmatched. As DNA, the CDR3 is TGTGCCAGCAGCTTATTGGGAAGGCTAGCGGCTCCTTTCGGGCCCTCCGGGGAGCTGTTTTTT. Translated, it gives CASSLLGRLAAPFGPSGELFF. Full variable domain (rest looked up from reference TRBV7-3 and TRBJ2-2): GAGVSQTPSNKVTEKGKYVELRCDPISGHTALYWYRQSLGQGPEFLIYFQGTGAADDSGLPNDRFFAVRPEGSVSTLKIQRTERGDSAVYLCASSLLGRLAAPFGPSGELFFGEGSRLTVL.

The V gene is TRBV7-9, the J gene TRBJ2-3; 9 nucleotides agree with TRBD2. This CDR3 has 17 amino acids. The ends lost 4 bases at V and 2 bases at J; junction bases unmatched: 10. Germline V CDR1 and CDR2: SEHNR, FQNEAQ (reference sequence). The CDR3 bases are TGTGCCAGCAGCTCCGAGCCGGGACTAGCAGACACAGATACGCAGTATTTT. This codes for CASSSEPGLADTDTQYF.

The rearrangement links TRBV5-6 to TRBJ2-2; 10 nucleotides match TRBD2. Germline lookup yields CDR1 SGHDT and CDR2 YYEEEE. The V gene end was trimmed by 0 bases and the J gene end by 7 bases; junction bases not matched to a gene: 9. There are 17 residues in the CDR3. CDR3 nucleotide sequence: TGTGCCAGCAGCTTGGCGGGAACTAGCGGGATGGGCGGGGAGCTGTTTTTT. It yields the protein CASSLAGTSGMGGELFF.

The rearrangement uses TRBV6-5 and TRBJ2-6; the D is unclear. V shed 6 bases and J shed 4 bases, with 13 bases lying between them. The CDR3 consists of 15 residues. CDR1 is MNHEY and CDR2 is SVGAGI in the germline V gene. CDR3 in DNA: TGTGCCAGCAGCCGGAATCGAGGAGGGGCCAACGTCCTGACTTTC. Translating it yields CASSRNRGGANVLTF.

The CDR3 DNA is TGCGCCAGCAGCCCCCTGGACAGGGGAGAGACCCAGTACTTC. Translating gives CASSPLDRGETQYF. The V and J genes are TRBV5-1 and TRBJ2-5, with 9 bases fitting TRBD1. V lost 4 bases and J lost 4; bases outside the gene matches: 5. Germline CDR1 and CDR2: SGHRS and YFSETQ. This CDR3 is 14 amino acids long.

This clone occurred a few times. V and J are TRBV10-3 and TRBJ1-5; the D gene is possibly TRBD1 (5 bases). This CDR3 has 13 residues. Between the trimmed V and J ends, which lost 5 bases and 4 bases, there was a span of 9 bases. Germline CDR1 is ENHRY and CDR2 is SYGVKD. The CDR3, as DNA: TGTGCCATCAGTCGCGACAGTAATCAGCCCCAGCATTTT. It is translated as CAISRDSNQPQHF.

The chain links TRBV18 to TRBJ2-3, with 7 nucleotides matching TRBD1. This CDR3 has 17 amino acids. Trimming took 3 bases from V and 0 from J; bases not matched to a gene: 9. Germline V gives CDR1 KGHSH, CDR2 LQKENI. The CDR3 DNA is TGTGCCAGCTCACCCATGGCTTCAGGGGGTAGCACAGATACGCAGTATTTT. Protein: CASSPMASGGSTDTQYF.

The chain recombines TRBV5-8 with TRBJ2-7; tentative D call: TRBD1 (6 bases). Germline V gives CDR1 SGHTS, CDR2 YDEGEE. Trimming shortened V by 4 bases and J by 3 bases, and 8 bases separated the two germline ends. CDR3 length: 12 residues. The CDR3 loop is CASSTRGYEQYF. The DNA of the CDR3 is TGTGCCAGCAGCACCAGGGGCTACGAGCAGTACTTC. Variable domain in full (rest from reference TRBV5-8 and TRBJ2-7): EAGVTQSPTHLIKTRGQQATLRCSPISGHTSVYWYQQALGLGLQFLLWYDEGEERNRGNFPPRFSGRQFPNYSSELNVNALELEDSALYLCASSTRGYEQYFGPGTRLTVT.

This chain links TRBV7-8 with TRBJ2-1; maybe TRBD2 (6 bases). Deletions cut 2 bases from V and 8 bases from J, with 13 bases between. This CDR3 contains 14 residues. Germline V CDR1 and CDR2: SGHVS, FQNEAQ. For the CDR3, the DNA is TGTGCCAGCAGCTTAACTAGCCGGAGTGATGAGCAGTTCTTC. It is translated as CASSLTSRSDEQFF.